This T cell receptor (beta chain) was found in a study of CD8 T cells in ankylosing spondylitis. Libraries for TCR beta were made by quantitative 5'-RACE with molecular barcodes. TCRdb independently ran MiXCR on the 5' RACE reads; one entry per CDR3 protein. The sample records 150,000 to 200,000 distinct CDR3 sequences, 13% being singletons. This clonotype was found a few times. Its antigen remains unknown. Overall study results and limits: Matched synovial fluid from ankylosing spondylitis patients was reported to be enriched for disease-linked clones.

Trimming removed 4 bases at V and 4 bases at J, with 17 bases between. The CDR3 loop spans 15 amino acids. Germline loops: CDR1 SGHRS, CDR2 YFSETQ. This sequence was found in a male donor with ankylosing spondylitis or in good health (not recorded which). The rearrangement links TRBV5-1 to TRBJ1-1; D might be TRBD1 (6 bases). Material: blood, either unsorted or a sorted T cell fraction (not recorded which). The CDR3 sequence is CASSNTGFSGTEAFF. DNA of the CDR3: TGCGCCAGCAGCAATACAGGGTTTTCGGGCACTGAAGCTTTCTTT.